These 8 T cell receptor beta chains share one sample of origin, sequenced in a study of T-cell memory formation after mild COVID-19. TCRdb re-called the 5' RACE reads with MiXCR, one entry per CDR3 protein. The data show roughly 600,000 distinct CDR3 sequences, more than 15% seen once. Sequences were obtained from PBMCs or a T cell subset sorted from them (not recorded which). The receptors originated from an adult woman who had mild COVID-19 (a few samples of this study predate the infection). Cell type and time point are not known.

This clonotype was seen a handful of times. This rearrangement joins TRBV7-8 to TRBJ2-1; D unresolved. With 5 bases removed from V and 9 bases from J, the gap between germline ends came to 8 bases. The CDR3 spans 11 residues. The germline CDR1 and CDR2 sequences are SGHVS and FQNEAQ. CDR3 region: CASSPRSEQFF. The CDR3 region has the DNA TGTGCCAGCAGCCCCCGGTCTGAGCAGTTCTTC.

The chain carries TRBV20-1 and TRBJ2-4; the D gene is possibly TRBD2 (6 bases). Germline CDR1 is DFQATT and CDR2 is SNEGSKA (reference sequence). This CDR3 spans 14 amino acids. Trimming pared 5 bases from V and 2 bases from J, leaving 13 bases between. The CDR3 DNA is TGCAGTGCTCCTCTCGCGGGGCCCAAAAACATTCAGTACTTC. The encoded protein is CSAPLAGPKNIQYF.

Only a few counts were recorded for this clonotype. The V and J genes are TRBV5-1 and TRBJ2-3, with 9 bases aligning to TRBD1. V was clipped by 4 bases and J by 6 bases; unmatched bases: 9. This CDR3 is built from 15 residues. Per germline, CDR1 SGHRS and CDR2 YFSETQ. CDR3 sequence reads: CASSERGTGMDTQYF. Here the CDR3 DNA reads TGCGCCAGCAGCGAGCGCGGGACAGGGATGGATACGCAGTATTTT.

In this sample, this clonotype turned up a few times. This chain uses TRBV27 with TRBJ2-1, with 7 bases identical to TRBD2. This CDR3 has 15 amino acids. With 8 bases clipped from V and 4 bases from J, the junction kept 11 bases outside the gene matches. The germline CDR1 and CDR2 sequences are MNHEY and SMNVEV (reference sequence). The CDR3 nucleotides are TGTGCCAGCGCGCCCCAAGCGGGGATATACAATGAGCAGTTCTTC. It translates to CASAPQAGIYNEQFF.

This clonotype was detected only a few times. The chain joins TRBV7-9 to TRBJ1-1; D is perhaps TRBD1 (6 bases). Trimming stripped 5 bases from V and 11 bases from J, with 18 bases between. The CDR3 is 13 residues long. Germline V gives CDR1 SEHNR, CDR2 FQNEAQ (reference sequence). The CDR3 DNA reads as TGTGCCAGCAGCCCTAGGGCCAGGGGTCGGGCTTTCTTT. Protein: CASSPRARGRAFF. Looking up the rest from reference TRBV7-9 and TRBJ1-1 gives the full variable domain: DTGVSQNPRHKITKRGQNVTFRCDPISEHNRLYWYRQTLGQGPEFLTYFQNEAQLEKSRLLSDRFSAERPKGSFSTLEIQRTEQGDSAMYLCASSPRARGRAFFGQGTRLTVV.

For this clonotype: Germline is not matched at one junction end, which may reflect a read error. The V and J genes are TRBV4-1 and TRBJ2-1, with a possible D match to TRBD2 (6 bases). The germline V gene has CDR1 MGHRA and CDR2 YSYEKL. CDR3 length: 16 residues. This CDR3 is CAISQDLRGSYNEQFF. CDR3 in DNA: TGCGCCATCAGCCAAGATTTGCGGGGATCCTACAATGAGCAGTTCTTC.

The rearrangement uses TRBV6-5 and TRBJ2-2; TRBD2 matches 11 bases. V lost 3 bases and J lost 9; bases outside the gene matches: 3. The CDR3 loop spans 14 amino acids. Germline V gives CDR1 MNHEY, CDR2 SVGAGI. In DNA, the CDR3 is TGTGCCAGCAGTTATAGCGGGGGGGCCTGGGAGCTGTTTTTT. Translated, it gives CASSYSGGAWELFF.

The CDR3 sequence: CASNVGQGIPYEQYF. The DNA of the CDR3 is TGTGCCAGCAACGTAGGACAGGGGATACCCTACGAGCAGTACTTC. This chain connects TRBV12-3 or TRBV12-4 to TRBJ2-7; 9 positions match TRBD1. The CDR3 covers 15 residues. The V segment lost 7 bases and the J segment 2 bases; nucleotides outside the gene matches: 9.